A selection of T cell receptor beta chains follows, all from one sample in a study of human T cells and chemical hapten exposure. TCRdb itself ran the RACE reads through MiXCR, one entry per CDR3 protein. Of fewer than 85,000 distinct CDR3 sequences listed, around 8.7% are singletons. The sequencing input was whole blood. Receptor source: a male donor in good health. Some clones in this sample may be carry-over from other donors' samples. The CDR3 runs from the conserved cysteine through the conserved F or W. Each record gives: J gene, D gene, V gene, clone size, CDR3 DNA, CDR3 protein. D genes are given only for firm matches. Only some rows state a clone size, as once, few, many or a class for expanded clones.

>TRBJ1-1|.|TRBV6-5|.
TGTGCCAGCAGTCGGGGATGGGGTGAAGCTTTCTTT
CASSRGWGEAFF
>TRBJ2-7|TRBD2|TRBV5-1|few
TGCGCCAGCAGCTGGACTAGCGGGGTCTCCTACGAGCAGTACTTC
CASSWTSGVSYEQYF
>TRBJ1-6|TRBD1|TRBV2|few
TGTGCCAGCAGTGGCCAGGGGGCGTTCAACAATTCACCCCTCCACTTT
CASSGQGAFNNSPLHF
>TRBJ1-2|.|TRBV12-5|.
TGTGCTAGTGGTCCTCCGGACGGACCGCTCTATGGCTACACCTTC
CASGPPDGPLYGYTF
>TRBJ2-6|TRBD1|TRBV4-3|.
TGCGCCAGCAGCCAGGAGACAGGGCAGAGGGGGGCCAACGTCCTGACTTTC
CASSQETGQRGANVLTF
>TRBJ2-1|.|TRBV12-3/TRBV12-4|many
TGTGCCAGCAGTCCCTCTAGCCTTGAGCAGTTCTTC
CASSPSSLEQFF
>TRBJ2-7|.|TRBV27|.
TGTGCCAGCAGTTCCGGGTCTTCCAGGAACGAGCAGTACTTC
CASSSGSSRNEQYF
>TRBJ2-7|.|TRBV29-1|.
TGCAGCGTTGTCCAGGAGCACTCCTACGAGCAGTACTTC
CSVVQEHSYEQYF
>TRBJ1-6|.|TRBV11-1|few
TGTGCCAGCAGCCTCCAGGACGGAATCTATTCACCCCTCCACTTT
CASSLQDGIYSPLHF
>TRBJ1-6|.|TRBV6-5|.
TGTGTCAGCAGCCTGGGGGACGGCTATAATTCACCCCTCCACTTT
CVSSLGDGYNSPLHF
>TRBJ1-1|TRBD1|TRBV5-1|few
TGCGCCAGCAGCGGCGGACAGGACACTGAAGCTTTCTTT
CASSGGQDTEAFF
>TRBJ1-2|TRBD1|TRBV5-1|.
TGCGCCAGCAGCTCCAGGGGGCAGAGCTATGGCTACACCTTC
CASSSRGQSYGYTF
>TRBJ2-1|.|TRBV7-9|once
TGTGCCAGCAGCCCTGTCGATAGTTCAAGCGGCAATGAGCAGTTCTTC
CASSPVDSSSGNEQFF
>TRBJ2-2|.|TRBV19|few
TGTGCCAGTAGTATAGATTGGCAGGACACCGGGGAGCTGTTTTTT
CASSIDWQDTGELFF
>TRBJ2-1|.|TRBV4-3|few
TGCGCCAGCAGCCAAGAATCAGGGAGATCCCTCAATGAGCAGTTCTTC
CASSQESGRSLNEQFF
>TRBJ2-3|.|TRBV5-1|many
TGCGCCAGCAGCTTGGGGACAGAAACAGATACGCAGTATTTT
CASSLGTETDTQYF
>TRBJ2-1|TRBD2|TRBV11-2|.
TGTGCCAGCAGCTCAATGAGCGGGAGAACATACAATGAGCAGTTCTTC
CASSSMSGRTYNEQFF
>TRBJ1-1|TRBD1|TRBV12-3/TRBV12-4|.
TGTGCCAGCATGACAGGGGGCTTGGAGGCTTTCTTT
CASMTGGLEAFF
>TRBJ1-5|.|TRBV6-2/TRBV6-3|.
TGTGCCGGAGGGCAGAATCAGCCCCAGCATTTT
CAGGQNQPQHF
>TRBJ2-3|.|TRBV2|.
TGTGCCAGCACCAAGGGACTCGCGGTAGCAGATACGCAGTATTTT
CASTKGLAVADTQYF
>TRBJ1-1|.|TRBV10-3|.
TGTGCCATCAGTGAGACGGGACGGTTGAACACTGAAGCTTTCTTT
CAISETGRLNTEAFF
>TRBJ2-7|.|TRBV6-5|few
TGTGCCAGCAGACGCGCGGGTCTTAGCTCCTACGAGCAGTACTTC
CASRRAGLSSYEQYF
>TRBJ1-5|.|TRBV27|many
TGTGCCAGCAGTTTAAGGGCAGGGAGGAATCAGCCCCAGCATTTT
CASSLRAGRNQPQHF
>TRBJ2-7|.|TRBV9|.
TGTGCCAGCAGCGCTCGGACTGCCGACTACGAGCAGTACTTC
CASSARTADYEQYF
>TRBJ1-1|.|TRBV4-1|few
TGCGCCAGCAGCACCCTTTGGGGAGGGACCTCCCCAATGAACACTGAAGCTTTCTTT
CASSTLWGGTSPMNTEAFF
>TRBJ1-5|.|TRBV20-1|many
TGCAGTGCTACTGGGCAGGGTCGTCAGCCCCAGCATTTT
CSATGQGRQPQHF
>TRBJ1-5|TRBD1|TRBV18|.
TGTGCCAGCTCATCTACAGGGGGCGAGGGGCCCCAGCATTTT
CASSSTGGEGPQHF
>TRBJ1-1|TRBD1|TRBV4-3|.
TGCGCCAGCAGCGCAAACAGGGGAAGGCGAGCTTTCTTT
CASSANRGRRAFF
>TRBJ2-2|TRBD1|TRBV5-4|many
TGTGCCAGCAGCTTGGGTACAGGGGGAAAGAACACCGGGGAGCTGTTTTTT
CASSLGTGGKNTGELFF
>TRBJ2-1|TRBD2|TRBV9|many
TGTGCCAGCAGCGGCCTACTAGCGGGGGGGAATGAGCAGTTCTTC
CASSGLLAGGNEQFF